The 20 T cell receptor beta chains below all came from one sample that was sequenced in a study of cytomegalovirus exposure and HLA in healthy donors. Primers for the PCR totalled 60 Vbeta and 13 Jbeta. Libraries were prepared by immunoSEQ multiplex PCR; TCRdb keeps only in-frame clonotypes and omits some of them. This sample's table has some 130,000 clones. What was sequenced was PBMCs. These receptors were taken from a woman in her forties in good health and CMV-seronegative.

This chain joins TRBV2 and TRBJ2-3, with 10 positions matching TRBD1. The V gene's germline CDR1 is SNHLY and CDR2 FYNNEI. This CDR3 has 14 amino acids. Trimming cost V 10 bases and J 4 bases; bases outside gene matches: 8. The CDR3 is CANSGGQGSDTQYF. The CDR3 DNA follows: TGTGCCAACTCGGGGGGACAGGGGTCAGATACGCAGTATTTT.

The chain couples TRBV7-9 to TRBJ2-7, with D possibly being TRBD1 (6 bases). Germline V gene data show CDR1 as SEHNR and CDR2 as FQNEAQ (reference sequence). This CDR3 contains 14 residues. The V end lost 4 bases, the J end lost 2 bases, and 12 bases lay between the germline ends. CDR3 residues: CASSSRDTAYEQYF. CDR3 nucleotide sequence: TGTGCCAGCAGCTCCCGGGACACAGCCTACGAGCAGTACTTC.

V gene TRBV28 combines with J gene TRBJ2-7, with D possibly being TRBD1 (6 bases). This CDR3 contains 15 residues. V was pared by 3 bases and J by 1 base, with 13 bases between. Germline V lookup: CDR1 MDHEN, CDR2 SYDVKM. CDR3 nucleotides: TGTGCCAGCAGTTTGGGGCAGGGGTCGTCCTACGAGCAGTACGTC. Its translation: CASSLGQGSSYEQYV.

V gene TRBV10-3 combines with J gene TRBJ1-2; the D gene is possibly TRBD1 (5 bases). Trimming stripped 3 bases from V and 2 bases from J, with 7 bases between. Germline CDR1 reads ENHRY; CDR2 reads SYGVKD. The CDR3 has 13 amino acids. This CDR3 reads CAISETGNYGYTF. CDR3 nucleotides: TGTGCCATCAGTGAAACAGGAAACTATGGCTACACCTTC.

A word on this clone: The junction departs from germline at one end; a sequencing error may be responsible. The chain has TRBV28 and TRBJ2-1; 15 bases agree with TRBD2. This CDR3 spans 24 amino acids. Per the germline V gene, CDR1 is MDHEN and CDR2 is SYDVKM. The CDR3: CASSARDRGRVWGLAGGSNNEQFF. CDR3 DNA sequence: TGTGCCAGCAGTGCGCGGGACAGGGGAAGAGTGTGGGGACTAGCGGGGGGCTCCAACAATGAGCAGTTCTTC.

V and J are TRBV29-1 and TRBJ2-7; 12 nucleotides match TRBD1. The CDR3 has 13 amino acids. The V and J ends lost 4 bases and 7 bases, in that order; junction bases with no gene match: 5. Per germline, CDR1 SQVTM and CDR2 ANQGSEA. CDR3 loop: CSVGGQGAREQYF. The CDR3 coding sequence is TGCAGCGTTGGGGGACAGGGGGCTAGAGAGCAGTACTTC.

The chain employs TRBV23-1 and TRBJ2-7; the match to TRBD1 covers 7 bases. TRBV23-1 is assigned to the ORF class and has an uncertain function. The CDR3 has 16 amino acids. V lost 1 base to trimming and J lost 1 base; unmatched junction nucleotides: 7. The DNA of the CDR3 is TGCGCCAGCAGTCAATACAGTGGACAGGTATCCTACGAGCAGTACGTC. As protein: CASSQYSGQVSYEQYV.

This rearrangement joins TRBV5-1 to TRBJ1-1; D is perhaps TRBD1 (5 bases). Germline V gene lookup returns CDR1 SGHRS and CDR2 YFSETQ. This CDR3 comprises 17 residues. V was shortened by 4 bases and J by 0 bases, with 19 bases between the two germline ends. The CDR3 coding sequence is TGCGCCAGCAGCAAAAGGGGCCTCAGGACGGTGAACACTGAAGCTTTCTTT. Protein product: CASSKRGLRTVNTEAFF.

The V and J genes are TRBV28 and TRBJ2-7; 7 bases match TRBD1. Germline CDR1 is MDHEN and CDR2 is SYDVKM. The CDR3 runs to 16 residues. J gave up 6 bases and V 5 bases, and 16 bases lay outside the gene matches. CDR3 amino acids: CASSPEGARRTREQYF. The CDR3 DNA follows: TGTGCCAGCAGTCCAGAGGGGGCGAGGAGGACTCGCGAGCAGTACTTC.

V gene TRBV5-5 combines with J gene TRBJ2-7; D is possibly TRBD2 (6 bases). V dropped 3 bases and J dropped 0 bases, with 19 bases sitting between them. The CDR3 length is 17 residues. Per the germline V gene, CDR1 is SGHKS and CDR2 is YYEKEE (reference sequence). This CDR3 is CASSSGGDAHFSYEQYV. The CDR3 DNA reads TGTGCCAGCAGCTCTGGAGGGGATGCCCATTTCTCCTACGAGCAGTACGTC.

About this clone: Other DNA sequences of this sample code for an identical CDR3. This chain connects TRBV2 to TRBJ1-2; 8 bases map to TRBD1. The CDR3 consists of 15 residues. Germline V gene sequence: CDR1 SNHLY, CDR2 FYNNEI. The V and J ends lost 0 bases and 5 bases, in that order; junction bases with no gene match: 5. The CDR3 here is CASSEAQGQAYGYTF. CDR3 DNA: TGTGCCAGCAGTGAAGCGCAGGGACAGGCTTATGGCTACACCTTC.

The CDR3 loop is CASSFSTGQGGDEQYF. In DNA form, the CDR3 reads TGCGCCAGCAGCTTTAGCACGGGACAGGGTGGGGACGAGCAGTACTTC. The chain employs TRBV5-1 and TRBJ2-7, with 9 bases lining up with TRBD1. CDR1 SGHRS and CDR2 YFSETQ come from the germline V gene. V shed 2 bases, J shed 5 bases, and the junction held 11 bases outside the gene matches. The CDR3 extends over 16 amino acids.

The J gene is TRBJ2-3, the V gene TRBV6-1, with 11 bases that match TRBD1. V trimming: 11 bases; J trimming: 5 bases; junction bases outside the gene matches: 6. CDR1 is MNHNS and CDR2 is SASEGT in the germline V gene. The CDR3 contains 13 residues. The CDR3 coding sequence is TGTGCCTCCTCGGACAGGGGGCAAGATACGCAGTATTTT. It yields the protein CASSDRGQDTQYF.

The gene calls are TRBV15 and TRBJ2-4, with D possibly TRBD1 on 7 matching bases. V lost 0 bases to trimming and J lost 7 bases, with 13 bases between them. The CDR3 totals 15 residues. From germline, CDR1 is LNHNV and CDR2 YYDKDF (reference sequence). CDR3 amino acids: CATSRDLAGGNIQYF. The CDR3 region has the DNA TGTGCCACCAGCAGAGATTTGGCAGGGGGGAACATTCAGTACTTC.

This rearrangement joins TRBV6-4 to TRBJ2-7; D perhaps matches TRBD1 (5 bases). The CDR3 is made up of 13 amino acids. Germline CDR1 is MRHNA and CDR2 is SNTAGT. Trimming stripped 5 bases from V and 3 bases from J, with 11 bases between. The CDR3 DNA reads as TGTGCCAGCAGTCCATCAGGGTTCTACGAGCAGTACTTC. Its protein is CASSPSGFYEQYF.

The chain joins TRBV5-4 to TRBJ2-5, with TRBD2 matching over 8 bases. The CDR3 loop spans 14 amino acids. Trimming removed 2 bases from V and 2 bases from J; junction bases left unmatched: 2. From germline, CDR1 is SGHNT and CDR2 YYREEE (reference sequence). CDR3 in DNA: TGTGCCAGCAGCTTAACGGGGGGGCAAGAGACCCAGTACTTC. Amino acids: CASSLTGGQETQYF. Full variable domain (rest looked up from reference TRBV5-4 and TRBJ2-5): ETGVTQSPTHLIKTRGQQVTLRCSSQSGHNTVSWYQQALGQGPQFIFQYYREEENGRGNFPPRFSGLQFPNYSSELNVNALELDDSALYLCASSLTGGQETQYFGPGTRLLVL.

The V call is TRBV7-3, the J call TRBJ1-1; the D is unclear. CDR1 and CDR2 from the germline V gene are SGHTA and FQGTGA. V lost 6 bases and J lost 5, with 16 bases in between. This CDR3 has 14 amino acids. In nucleotides, the CDR3 is TGTGCCAGCAGACGCCGCGGGGAAAGAACTGAAGCTTTCTTT. Encoded protein: CASRRRGERTEAFF.

J is TRBJ2-7 and V is TRBV6-5, with D possibly TRBD1 on 5 matching bases. Germline V gives CDR1 MNHEY, CDR2 SVGAGI. Trimming shortened V by 0 bases and J by 3 bases, and 9 bases separated the two germline ends. The CDR3 loop spans 14 amino acids. CDR3 coding DNA: TGTGCCAGCAGTTACTCGTCAGGGTACTACGAGCAGTACTTC. This encodes CASSYSSGYYEQYF.

The V and J genes are TRBV13 and TRBJ1-1; 7 nucleotides line up with TRBD1. This CDR3 has 17 amino acids. In germline, CDR1 is PRHDT, CDR2 FYEKMQ (reference sequence). Trimming at V came to 5 bases and at J to 11 bases, leaving 23 bases not matched to a gene. CDR3 nucleotides: TGTGCCAGCAGCGCCATTCCCCGGGTAGGGGGCCCGGGTATGGCTTTCTTT. Residues: CASSAIPRVGGPGMAFF.

This sequence joins TRBV4-1 and TRBJ1-2, with D perhaps TRBD1 (6 bases). Germline V gene data show CDR1 as MGHRA and CDR2 as YSYEKL. V was shortened by 2 bases and J by 8 bases, with 12 bases between the two germline ends. CDR3 length: 13 amino acids. The CDR3 nucleotides read TGCGCCAGCAGCCAAAACAGGGTCGGCGGCTACACCTTC. Translating it yields CASSQNRVGGYTF.